This T cell receptor (beta chain) is drawn from a study of STAT5B mutations in CD4+ large granular lymphocyte leukemia. Study at large: Among healthy controls, a particular HLA allele went with more CDR3 'QG' motifs. The study, taken as a whole, reports: 8/27 top patient clones versus 2/35 control clones were TRBV06-family.

In the case of this clone: The antigen is unknown.

As handled by the study authors: A productive frequency of 2.59 x 10-5 was the lowest detectable. The assay was immunoSEQ multiplex PCR, and TCRdb's table has in-frame clones only and misses some. Clone size and V and J calls were adopted from that table, with D and trimming inferred from the DNA. The sample lists roughly 36,000 clones, roughly 88% occurring once. Trimming took 4 bases from V and 5 from J; bases not matched to a gene: 7. The germline V gene encodes CDR1 SGHTA and CDR2 FQGTGA. CDR3 length equals 15 residues. The V and J genes are TRBV7-3 and TRBJ2-1, with 8 nucleotides matching TRBD1. Material: CD4+ T cells from blood buffy coats. The receptor was derived from a human donor in good health. The CDR3 DNA is TGTGCCAGCAGCTCCCAGGGGGCAGGGAACAATGAGCAGTTCTTC. As protein: CASSSQGAGNNEQFF. Using reference TRBV7-3 and TRBJ2-1 for the parts outside the CDR3, the full variable domain is GAGVSQTPSNKVTEKGKYVELRCDPISGHTALYWYRQSLGQGPEFLIYFQGTGAADDSGLPNDRFFAVRPEGSVSTLKIQRTERGDSAVYLCASSSQGAGNNEQFFGPGTRLTVL.